The rows below give T cell receptor beta chains drawn from one sample of a study of shared clonotypes between healthy human individuals. Assay: immunoSEQ multiplex PCR; the TCRdb copy retains only in-frame clones and omits some. The table includes roughly 640,000 clones, roughly 97% detected once. Sample: naive CD4+ T cells sorted from blood. The receptors here all came from a woman in her thirties in good health. Each CDR3 is given with its conserved first and last residue. Each record gives: J gene, D gene, clone size, V gene, CDR3 DNA, CDR3 protein. D genes are given only for firm matches. Rows give clone size only sometimes, using once, few, many, or a class for an expanded clone.

>TRBJ2-1|TRBD2|once|TRBV18
TGTGCCAGCTCACCACCAGGACTAGCGGGAGGGGCGAATGAGCAGTTCTTC
CASSPPGLAGGANEQFF
>TRBJ2-7|TRBD2|-|TRBV5-6
TGTGCCAGCAGCCGACGGAGACTAGCCTTCTACGAGCAGTACTTC
CASSRRRLAFYEQYF
>TRBJ2-1|TRBD1|-|TRBV18
TGTGCCAGCTCACCCCCGACAGGGGCGAGCTCCTACAATGAGCAGTTCTTC
CASSPPTGASSYNEQFF
>TRBJ2-2|TRBD1|-|TRBV19
TGTGCCAGTAGTATAGACAGAGGGGGCTCCGGGGAGCTGTTTTTT
CASSIDRGGSGELFF
>TRBJ2-5|-|once|TRBV29-1
TGCAGCGTTGGACAAACGGGTATCCAAGAGACCCAGTACTTC
CSVGQTGIQETQYF
>TRBJ2-2|-|-|TRBV11-1
TGTGCCAGCAGCGGAGCGCCCAACACCGGGGAGCTGTTTTTT
CASSGAPNTGELFF
>TRBJ2-2|-|-|TRBV11-3
TGTGCCAGCAGCCCTTGGACTGGGGTTAACACCGGGGAGCTGTTTTTT
CASSPWTGVNTGELFF
>TRBJ1-1|TRBD1|-|TRBV28
TGTGCCAGCAGAGAAAGCGACAGGGGGCGCACTGAAGCTTTCTTT
CASRESDRGRTEAFF
>TRBJ2-7|TRBD1|-|TRBV27
TGTGCCAGCAGTTCCAAGAGGACAGGACCTTTCGAGCAGTACTTC
CASSSKRTGPFEQYF
>TRBJ1-1|TRBD1|-|TRBV27
TGTGCCAGCAGGGGACAGGGTCGATCTGAAGCTTTCTTT
CASRGQGRSEAFF
>TRBJ1-1|-|-|TRBV28
TGTGCCAGCAGCGTAAAAAATGGCCCCGAAGCTTTCTTT
CASSVKNGPEAFF
>TRBJ2-7|-|-|TRBV5-1
TGCGCCAGCAGCTTGGACGGAAACGAGCAGTACTTC
CASSLDGNEQYF
>TRBJ2-3|TRBD1|-|TRBV28
TGTGCCAGCAGTCTACAGGGGGCACGAACCACAGATACGCAGTATTTT
CASSLQGARTTDTQYF
>TRBJ2-2|TRBD1|-|TRBV23-1
TGCGCCAGCAGTCATCCGGACAGGGACAACACCGGGGAGCTGTTTTTT
CASSHPDRDNTGELFF
>TRBJ1-1|TRBD1|-|TRBV5-1
TGCGCCAGCAGCTTGGGGTTCGGGACAGGTCGAAGTGAAGCTTTCTTT
CASSLGFGTGRSEAFF
>TRBJ1-1|-|once|TRBV18
TGTGCCAGCTCACCGTTCAGCGAAATGAACACTGAAGCTTTCTTT
CASSPFSEMNTEAFF
>TRBJ1-5|-|-|TRBV2
TGTGCCAGCAGTGAAGCGAATAGGAGGGGCAATCAGCCCCAGCATTTT
CASSEANRRGNQPQHF
>TRBJ2-4|-|-|TRBV5-4
TGTGCCAGCAGCCAGAATCTAGCCTCCAAAAACATTCAGTACTTC
CASSQNLASKNIQYF